The 24 T cell receptor beta chains below all came from one sample that was sequenced in a study of siplizumab effects on memory and regulatory T cells. The mixed lymphocyte reaction cells were held in coculture (37°C) for under seven days. The table came from immunoSEQ multiplex PCR; TCRdb's copy has only in-frame clones and leaves some out. The sample yields about 18,000 clones, about 45% seen once. For these TCRs, the target antigens are not known. Sequences were obtained from CFSE-low (dividing) CD4+ T cells sorted from an allogeneic mixed lymphocyte reaction. The origin of the receptors is a human donor in good health; the cells came from an allogeneic mixed lymphocyte reaction. Some clones in this sample may be carry-over from other donors' samples.

The gene calls are TRBV6-6 and TRBJ1-1, with D perhaps TRBD1 (5 bases). This CDR3 contains 13 residues. The V gene's germline CDR1 is MNHNY and CDR2 SVGAGI (reference sequence). Trimming took 6 bases from V and 6 from J, leaving 14 bases between them. The CDR3 here is CASSRGGGSEAFF. CDR3 DNA sequence: TGTGCCAGCAGCCGCGGGGGGGGTTCTGAAGCTTTCTTT.

The genes are TRBV2 and TRBJ2-1, with TRBD2 matching over 10 bases. Trimming at V came to 3 bases and at J to 8 bases, leaving 13 bases not matched to a gene. Per germline, CDR1 SNHLY and CDR2 FYNNEI. The CDR3 is 17 amino acids. In nucleotides, the CDR3 is TGTGCCAGCAGTGACAGGGGTAGCGGGGGGCCCTTCGATGAGCAGTTCTTC. Translating gives CASSDRGSGGPFDEQFF.

The genes are TRBV5-1 and TRBJ2-5; the match to TRBD2 covers 7 bases. The germline V gene encodes CDR1 SGHRS and CDR2 YFSETQ. Trimming cost V 4 bases and J 5 bases; bases outside gene matches: 17. CDR3 size: 17 residues. The CDR3 sequence is CASSAGVGSIAGETQYF. The CDR3 bases are TGCGCCAGCAGCGCGGGGGTCGGGAGCATAGCTGGGGAGACCCAGTACTTC.

V usage is TRBV5-5 and J usage is TRBJ2-1; the D gene is possibly TRBD2 (6 bases). Germline values: CDR1 SGHKS, CDR2 YYEKEE (reference sequence). This CDR3 is 14 amino acids long. V was clipped by 4 bases and J by 7 bases, with 15 bases between them. CDR3 sequence reads: CASSVVGLQNEQFF. In DNA form, the CDR3 reads TGTGCCAGCAGCGTGGTGGGACTTCAGAATGAGCAGTTCTTC.

There are a few counts of this clone. V is TRBV5-4 and J is TRBJ2-7; 8 bases line up with TRBD1. This CDR3 has 15 residues. With V trimmed by 3 bases and J by 9 bases, 14 bases remained unmatched. Germline lookup yields CDR1 SGHNT and CDR2 YYREEE (reference sequence). CDR3 protein: CASSSSTGARKLQYF. As DNA, the CDR3 is TGTGCCAGCAGCTCTTCGACAGGGGCGCGAAAATTGCAGTACTTC. The complete variable domain, with remaining parts taken from reference TRBV5-4 and TRBJ2-7, reads ETGVTQSPTHLIKTRGQQVTLRCSSQSGHNTVSWYQQALGQGPQFIFQYYREEENGRGNFPPRFSGLQFPNYSSELNVNALELDDSALYLCASSSSTGARKLQYFGPGTRLTVT.

V is TRBV5-1 and J is TRBJ2-5; D is perhaps TRBD1 or TRBD2 (5 bases each). CDR1 is SGHRS and CDR2 is YFSETQ in the germline V gene. V was trimmed by 6 bases and J by 2 bases, leaving 17 bases between them. This CDR3 has 15 residues. This CDR3 reads CASKERPRGQETQYF. The CDR3 bases are TGCGCCAGCAAGGAGCGGCCAAGGGGACAAGAGACCCAGTACTTC.

J is TRBJ2-5 and V is TRBV4-1; 8 nucleotides align to TRBD2. The ends lost 1 base at V and 0 bases at J; junction bases unmatched: 4. The CDR3 sequence is 16 residues long. Germline CDR1 MGHRA, CDR2 YSYEKL. The CDR3 region has the DNA TGCGCCAGCAGCCAAGGAAGCGGGAGTTACCAAGAGACCCAGTACTTC. Translating gives CASSQGSGSYQETQYF.

The chain is built from TRBV6-1 and TRBJ2-2; D is possibly TRBD1 (6 bases). CDR1 is MNHNS and CDR2 is SASEGT in the germline V gene. Trimming left V 7 bases short and J 4 bases short, with 13 bases between. CDR3 length: 14 amino acids. CDR3 loop: CASTTGLLTGELFF. Here the CDR3 DNA reads TGTGCCAGCACCACAGGGTTGCTCACCGGGGAGCTGTTTTTT.

The J gene is TRBJ1-5, the V gene TRBV30, with D possibly matching TRBD1 (5 bases). Germline CDR1 and CDR2: GTSNPN and SVGIG (reference sequence). The V end was cut by 5 bases, the J end by 1 base, with 15 bases between. There are 15 residues in the CDR3. The CDR3 coding sequence is TGTGCCTGGGGGGCGTGGGGAAGAAGCAATCAGCCCCAGCATTTT. Its protein product is CAWGAWGRSNQPQHF.

By share, this clone ranks as medium-sized. This sequence joins TRBV19 and TRBJ2-1, with TRBD2 identical over 11 bases. Germline assignment: CDR1 LNHDA and CDR2 SQIVND (reference sequence). The CDR3 is made up of 15 amino acids. The V segment lost 3 bases and the J segment 9 bases; nucleotides outside the gene matches: 7. The DNA for the CDR3 is TGTGCCAGTAGTATCTTAGCGGGAGGGCCTCCTGAGCAGTTCTTC. Its translation is CASSILAGGPPEQFF.

This clone came up a few times. The chain links TRBV19 to TRBJ1-4; D is unresolved. V was clipped by 3 bases and J by 0 bases, with 11 bases between them. CDR1 is LNHDA, CDR2 SQIVND, per germline (reference sequence). The CDR3 spans 16 residues. CDR3 sequence: CASSIRFSATNEKLFF. The CDR3 nucleotides are TGTGCCAGTAGTATCCGGTTTTCAGCAACTAATGAAAAACTGTTTTTT.

This clone showed up just a few times. The CDR3 sequence is CASKQIYGANVLTF. CDR3 nucleotides: TGTGCCAGTAAACAGATATATGGGGCCAACGTCCTGACTTTC. V is TRBV19 and J is TRBJ2-6; D gene ambiguous. The V end lost 7 bases, the J end lost 3 bases, and 10 bases lay between the germline ends. The CDR3 has 14 residues. Looked up from germline, CDR1 is LNHDA and CDR2 is SQIVND (reference sequence).

The V gene is TRBV10-3, the J gene TRBJ2-1; no definite D call. CDR1 and CDR2 from the germline V gene are ENHRY and SYGVKD. There are 14 residues in the CDR3. Trimming pared 7 bases from V and 9 bases from J, leaving 19 bases between. The CDR3 region has the DNA TGTGCCATCACCCCCGAGTGGGCGCTTGGTGAGCAGTTCTTC. Amino acid sequence: CAITPEWALGEQFF.

The rearrangement uses TRBV4-2 and TRBJ2-7, with D possibly matching TRBD2 (5 bases). V gave up 5 bases and J gave up 6 bases, with 11 bases separating them. CDR3 length: 12 residues. Germline V lookup: CDR1 LGHNA, CDR2 YNFKEQ. The CDR3 here is CASSFGLGEQYF. In DNA form, the CDR3 reads TGTGCCAGCAGCTTCGGACTGGGCGAGCAGTACTTC.

The chain couples TRBV13 to TRBJ2-3, with 10 bases aligning to TRBD2. Germline V gene sequence: CDR1 PRHDT, CDR2 FYEKMQ (reference sequence). CDR3 size: 20 residues. V lost 1 base and J lost 1; bases outside the gene matches: 14. The CDR3 loop reads CASSLVISSGGAGGTDTQYF. As DNA, the CDR3 is TGTGCCAGCAGCTTAGTCATTTCCAGCGGGGGGGCCGGAGGCACAGATACGCAGTATTTT. Full variable domain (remainder filled in from reference TRBV13 and TRBJ2-3): AAGVIQSPRHLIKEKRETATLKCYPIPRHDTVYWYQQGPGQDPQFLISFYEKMQSDKGSIPDRFSAQQFSDYHSELNMSSLELGDSALYFCASSLVISSGGAGGTDTQYFGPGTRLTVL.

This clone has just a few counts. This chain connects TRBV19 to TRBJ1-4; tentative D call: TRBD1 (5 bases). Trimming took 3 bases from V and 6 from J, leaving 11 bases between them. The CDR3 runs 14 residues. Germline V gene lookup returns CDR1 LNHDA and CDR2 SQIVND (reference sequence). The CDR3 spells CASSIGRVDEKLFF. In nucleotides, the CDR3 is TGTGCCAGTAGTATCGGCAGGGTGGATGAAAAACTGTTTTTT.

This chain links TRBV25-1 with TRBJ2-3; D may be TRBD2 (6 bases). The CDR3 has 13 amino acids. The V and J ends lost 8 bases and 1 base respectively, with 10 bases between them. Germline V CDR1 and CDR2: MGHDK, SYGVNS. CDR3 in amino acids: CASSKRGTDTQYF. In DNA, the CDR3 is TGTGCCAGCTCCAAGCGGGGCACAGATACGCAGTATTTT.

This clone has just a few counts. The chain joins TRBV6-6 to TRBJ2-7; D is undetermined. Per the germline V gene, CDR1 is MNHNY and CDR2 is SVGAGI (reference sequence). V was shortened by 4 bases and J by 1 base, with 11 bases between the two germline ends. The CDR3 has 14 residues. CDR3 sequence: CASSFGYGSYEQYF. The CDR3 nucleotides read TGTGCCAGCAGTTTTGGTTACGGTTCCTACGAGCAGTACTTC.

J is TRBJ1-5 and V is TRBV10-3; D is uncertain. The ends were cut back, 4 bases at V and 0 bases at J, with 13 bases in the middle. The length of the CDR3 is 16 residues. CDR1 is ENHRY and CDR2 is SYGVKD in the germline V gene. CDR3 protein: CAISASFLGSNQPQHF. In DNA form, the CDR3 reads TGTGCCATCAGTGCCTCTTTTCTCGGTAGCAATCAGCCCCAGCATTTT.

This clone is labeled as medium-sized. The chain joins TRBV2 to TRBJ1-5; 10 positions match TRBD1. Germline trimming cut 6 bases from V and 6 bases from J; bases unmatched to any gene: 5. Germline lookup yields CDR1 SNHLY and CDR2 FYNNEI. The CDR3 has 14 amino acids. This chain's CDR3 is CASRGTGEGQPQHF. CDR3 in DNA: TGTGCCAGCAGAGGGACAGGGGAGGGTCAGCCCCAGCATTTT.

This clone was counted a few times. The V gene is TRBV5-1, the J gene TRBJ2-3; TRBD2 matches at 11 bases. The CDR3 is 16 amino acids. The V and J ends lost 7 bases and 2 bases, in that order; junction bases with no gene match: 9. From germline, CDR1 is SGHRS and CDR2 YFSETQ. CDR3: CASGQGLAGPTDTQYF. The CDR3, as DNA: TGCGCCAGCGGACAAGGACTAGCGGGCCCCACAGATACGCAGTATTTT.

V gene TRBV18 combines with J gene TRBJ2-5, with 8 nucleotides matching TRBD2. The tail of the sequence fits TRBJ2-7 better, so the J call may be wrong. The CDR3 consists of 15 residues. CDR1 and CDR2 (germline): KGHSH, LQKENI. The CDR3 coding sequence is TGTGCCAGCTCACCCTTGGGGACTAGTGTCCACGAGCAGTACTTC. As protein: CASSPLGTSVHEQYF.

This clone was seen a few times. This sequence joins TRBV5-4 and TRBJ1-2; D might be TRBD1 (5 bases). CDR3 length: 14 residues. The germline V gene has CDR1 SGHNT and CDR2 YYREEE (reference sequence). V lost 3 bases to trimming and J lost 6 bases, with 15 bases between them. The CDR3: CASSSPGRWNGYTF. CDR3 DNA sequence: TGTGCCAGCAGCTCCCCGGGACGGTGGAATGGCTACACCTTC.

The chain is built from TRBV18 and TRBJ1-3, with TRBD1 matching over 8 bases. Unmatched junction bases numbered 10, after V lost 6 bases and J lost 0 bases. Germline V gene sequence: CDR1 KGHSH, CDR2 LQKENI. The CDR3 has 17 residues. The CDR3 spells CASSETHDRGSGNTIYF. As DNA, the CDR3 is TGTGCCAGCTCCGAAACCCACGACAGGGGCTCTGGAAACACCATATATTTT.